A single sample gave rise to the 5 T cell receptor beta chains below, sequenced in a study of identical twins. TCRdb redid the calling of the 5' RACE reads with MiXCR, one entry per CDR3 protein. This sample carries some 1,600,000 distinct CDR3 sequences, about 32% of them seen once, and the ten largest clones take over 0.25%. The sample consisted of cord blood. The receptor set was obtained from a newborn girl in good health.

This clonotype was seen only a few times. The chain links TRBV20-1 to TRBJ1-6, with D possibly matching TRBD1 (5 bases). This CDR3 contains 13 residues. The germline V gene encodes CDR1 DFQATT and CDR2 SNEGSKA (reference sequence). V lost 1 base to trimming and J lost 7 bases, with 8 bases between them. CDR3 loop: CSARGHRNSPLHF. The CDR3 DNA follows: TGCAGTGCTAGAGGACACAGGAATTCACCCCTCCACTTT.

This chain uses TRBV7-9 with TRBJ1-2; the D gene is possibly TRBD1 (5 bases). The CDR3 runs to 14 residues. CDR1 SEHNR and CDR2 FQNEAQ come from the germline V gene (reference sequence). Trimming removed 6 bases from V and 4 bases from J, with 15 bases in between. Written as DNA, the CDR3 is TGTGCCAGCAGTTTCCTTGTAGGGGCCTATGGCTACACCTTC. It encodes CASSFLVGAYGYTF. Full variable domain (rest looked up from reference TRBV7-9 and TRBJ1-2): DTGVSQNPRHKITKRGQNVTFRCDPISEHNRLYWYRQTLGQGPEFLTYFQNEAQLEKSRLLSDRFSAERPKGSFSTLEIQRTEQGDSAMYLCASSFLVGAYGYTFGSGTRLTVV.

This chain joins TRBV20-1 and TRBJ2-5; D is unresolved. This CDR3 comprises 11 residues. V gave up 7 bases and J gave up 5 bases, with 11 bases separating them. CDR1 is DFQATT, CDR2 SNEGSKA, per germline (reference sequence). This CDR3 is CSVPRRETQYF. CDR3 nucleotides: TGCAGTGTACCTCGGCGGGAGACCCAGTACTTC.

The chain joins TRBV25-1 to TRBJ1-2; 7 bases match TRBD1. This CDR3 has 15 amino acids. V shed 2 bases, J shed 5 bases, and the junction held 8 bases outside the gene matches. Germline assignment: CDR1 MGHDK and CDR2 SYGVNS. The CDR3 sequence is CASSEVVQGRYGYTF. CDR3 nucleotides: TGTGCCAGCAGTGAAGTGGTACAGGGGAGGTATGGCTACACCTTC.

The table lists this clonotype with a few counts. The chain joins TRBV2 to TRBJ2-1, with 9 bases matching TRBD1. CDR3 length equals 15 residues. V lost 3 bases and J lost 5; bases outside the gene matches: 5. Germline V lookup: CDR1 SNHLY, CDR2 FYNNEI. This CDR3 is CASSEGDRADNEQFF. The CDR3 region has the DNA TGTGCCAGCAGTGAGGGGGACAGGGCCGACAATGAGCAGTTCTTC.